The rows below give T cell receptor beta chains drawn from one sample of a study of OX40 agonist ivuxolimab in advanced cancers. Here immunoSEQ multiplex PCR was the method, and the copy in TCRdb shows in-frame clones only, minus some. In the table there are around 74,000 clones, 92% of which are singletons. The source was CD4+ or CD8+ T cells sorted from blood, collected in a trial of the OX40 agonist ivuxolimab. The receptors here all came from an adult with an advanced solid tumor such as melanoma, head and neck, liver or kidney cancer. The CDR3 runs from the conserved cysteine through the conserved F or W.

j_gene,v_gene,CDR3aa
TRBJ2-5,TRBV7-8,CASSLDQGPETQYF
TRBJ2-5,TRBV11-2,CASSPLVAAQETQYF
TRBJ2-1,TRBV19,CASSIGTSGSNEQFF
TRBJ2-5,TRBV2,CASSRENLKGTQYF
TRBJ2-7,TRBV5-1,CASSFGIYEQYF
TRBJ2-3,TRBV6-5,CASGRGRTDTQYF
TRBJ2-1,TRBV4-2,CASSQAGKNPYNEQFF
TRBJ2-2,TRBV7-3,CASSLNGKSGELFF
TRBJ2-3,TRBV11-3,CASSLSRSADTQYF
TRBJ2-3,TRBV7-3,CASSWTDTDTQYF
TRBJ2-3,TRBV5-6,CASSLAPGDTQYF
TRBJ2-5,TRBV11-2,CASSQEGSVWVGKTQYF
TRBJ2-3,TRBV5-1,CASSLGVLAETSTDTQYF
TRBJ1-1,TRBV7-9,CASSARKNTEAFF
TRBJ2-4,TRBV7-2,CASSLGGRVGNIQYF
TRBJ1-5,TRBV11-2,CASSGGPNQPQHF
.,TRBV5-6,CASSLDQVSYEQYF
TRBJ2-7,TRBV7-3,CASSLKAGPYEQYF
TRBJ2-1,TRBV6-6,CASRLGAGSYNEQFF
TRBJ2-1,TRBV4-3,CASSQDGTSGGQFF
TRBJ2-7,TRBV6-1,CASSENYRGRLYEQYF
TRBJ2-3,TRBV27,CASSSRRGTDTQYF
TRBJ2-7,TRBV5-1,CASSLAAPGDEQYF
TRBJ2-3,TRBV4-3,CASSQTQAGGAQYF
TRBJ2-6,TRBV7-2,CASSYEVGSGANVLTF
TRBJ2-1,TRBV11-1,CASSPQGNPYNEQFF
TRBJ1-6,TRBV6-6,CASRELYSYNSPLHF
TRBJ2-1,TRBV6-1,CASTRARSSYNEQFF
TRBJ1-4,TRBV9,CASSARGEFEKLFF
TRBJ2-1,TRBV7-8,CASSLEGGSYNEQFF
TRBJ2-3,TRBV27,CASSLFASGMGPIRTDTQYF
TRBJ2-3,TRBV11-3,CASSLRASTDTQYF
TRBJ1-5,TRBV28,CASSRTGFNQPQHF
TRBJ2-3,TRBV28,CASSLAGLAGVEGPRGTDTQYF
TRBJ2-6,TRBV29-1,CSVEPREGLPGANVLTF
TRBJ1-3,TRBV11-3,CASSFTLTGDGNTIYF
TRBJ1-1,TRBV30,CAWSLYGGTNTEAFF
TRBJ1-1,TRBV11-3,CASIREQGEAFF